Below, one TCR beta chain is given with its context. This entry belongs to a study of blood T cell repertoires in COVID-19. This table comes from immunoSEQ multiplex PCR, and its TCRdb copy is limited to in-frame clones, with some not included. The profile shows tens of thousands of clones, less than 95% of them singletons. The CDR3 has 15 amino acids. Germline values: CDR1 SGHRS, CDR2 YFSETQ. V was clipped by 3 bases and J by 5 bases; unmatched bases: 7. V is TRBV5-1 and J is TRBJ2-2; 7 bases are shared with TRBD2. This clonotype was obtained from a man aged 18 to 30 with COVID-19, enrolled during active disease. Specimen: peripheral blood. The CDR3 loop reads CASSSTYGGTGELFF. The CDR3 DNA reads TGCGCCAGCAGCTCAACTTACGGGGGGACCGGGGAGCTGTTTTTT. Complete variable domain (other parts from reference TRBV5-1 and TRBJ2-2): KAGVTQTPRYLIKTRGQQVTLSCSPISGHRSVSWYQQTPGQGLQFLFEYFSETQRNKGNFPGRFSGRQFSNSRSEMNVSTLELGDSALYLCASSSTYGGTGELFFGEGSRLTVL.